The 10 T cell receptor beta chains listed next were all sequenced from one sample in a study of T cell clonality in common variable immunodeficiency. The study's findings and limits: Common variable immunodeficiency TCR beta sequences reportedly had fewer deletions and N-nucleotide insertions.

Their antigen targets remain unknown. TCRdb keeps only in-frame clones here, not all; method: immunoSEQ multiplex PCR. The sample lists about 26,000 clones, none appearing once, the ten largest making up approximately 22%. Sequenced input: peripheral blood mononuclear cells. The receptors stem from a human donor with common variable immunodeficiency.

The sample holds a few counts of this clone. The sequenced fragment ends 3 residues before the CDR3 boundary, so the rest is inferred from the germline J gene. The chain joins TRBV2 to TRBJ1-2, with unresolved D. Germline V gives CDR1 SNHLY, CDR2 FYNNEI. CDR3 length equals 13 residues. Between the trimmed V and J ends, which lost 1 base and 2 bases, there was a span of 5 bases. The CDR3 region is CASSEESNYGYTF. CDR3 bases read: TGTGCCAGCAGTGAAGAGAGCAACTATGGC.

This clone was counted many times. The sequenced CDR3 bases are TGTGCCAGCAGCTTAACGGGACAGGGATGGACACCC. Protein product: CASSLTGQGWTP. The complete CDR3 reads CASSLTGQGWTPLHF. The V call is TRBV7-9, the J call TRBJ1-6; 9 nucleotides match TRBD1. The sequenced fragment ends 3 residues before the CDR3 boundary, so the rest is inferred from the germline J gene. Germline CDR1 reads SEHNR; CDR2 reads FQNEAQ (reference sequence). J gave up 11 bases and V 2 bases, and 7 bases lay outside the gene matches. CDR3 length: 15 amino acids.

This clone occurred many times. The read terminates 3 residues before the CDR3 end, so the remaining end is supplied by the germline J gene. The chain links TRBV5-1 to TRBJ1-1; the D is unclear. V shed 5 bases and J shed 0 bases, with 8 bases lying between them. CDR1 and CDR2 (germline): SGHRS, YFSETQ. The CDR3 consists of 13 residues. The CDR3: CASRRAMNTEAFF. The sequenced CDR3 bases are TGCGCCAGCAGGCGGGCTATGAACACTGAA. The entire variable domain, with the rest obtained from reference TRBV5-1 and TRBJ1-1, is as follows: KAGVTQTPRYLIKTRGQQVTLSCSPISGHRSVSWYQQTPGQGLQFLFEYFSETQRNKGNFPGRFSGRQFSNSRSEMNVSTLELGDSALYLCASRRAMNTEAFFGQGTRLTVV.

This clone was observed many times. The read terminates 3 residues ahead of where the CDR3 ends, so the germline J gene completes it. The rearrangement links TRBV15 to TRBJ1-1; perhaps TRBD1 as D (5 bases). CDR3 length: 14 residues. Germline CDR1 is LNHNV and CDR2 is YYDKDF (reference sequence). The V gene lost 5 bases and the J gene lost 5 bases, with 15 bases spanning the gap. The CDR3 bases that were read are TGTGCCACCAGCCCCAGGCAGGGTGGAACTGAA. Its protein is CATSPRQGGTE. The whole CDR3 protein reads CATSPRQGGTEAFF.

This clone has a handful of counts. One junction end disagrees with the germline gene, perhaps due to a read error. Read data end 3 residues before the CDR3 end; the end is taken from the germline J gene. The chain links TRBV7-9 to TRBJ1-1; a possible D gene is TRBD1 (6 bases). The CDR3 runs 13 residues. The germline V gene has CDR1 SEHNR and CDR2 FQNEAQ (reference sequence). CDR3 DNA, as far as it was read: TGTTCCAGCAGCCAAGGGGGGAACACTGAA. Protein product: CSSSQGGNTE. The whole CDR3 is CSSSQGGNTEAFF.

In this sample, this clone turned up many times. Read coverage stops 3 residues before the CDR3 terminus; the germline J gene supplies the remainder. The rearrangement uses TRBV18 and TRBJ2-3, with TRBD2 identical over 9 bases. V lost 3 bases to trimming and J lost 1 base; unmatched junction nucleotides: 11. The CDR3 loop spans 18 amino acids. Germline V CDR1 and CDR2: KGHSH, LQKENI. The CDR3 reads CASSPTGTSFMGTDTQYF. The DNA read from the CDR3 is TGTGCCAGCTCACCTACCGGGACTAGCTTCATGGGCACAGATACG. Full variable domain (outside the CDR3, taken from reference TRBV18 and TRBJ2-3): NAGVMQNPRHLVRRRGQEARLRCSPMKGHSHVYWYRQLPEEGLKFMVYLQKENIIDESGMPKERFSAEFPKEGPSILRIQQVVRGDSAAYFCASSPTGTSFMGTDTQYFGPGTRLTVL.

This clone was detected a few times. The read terminates 3 residues before the CDR3 end, so the remaining end is supplied by the germline J gene. The rearrangement links TRBV18 to TRBJ2-7; D may match TRBD1 or TRBD2 (7 bases each). Germline CDR1 KGHSH, CDR2 LQKENI. The CDR3 runs 15 residues. V lost 0 bases and J 6 bases, leaving 15 bases between the germline ends. CDR3 DNA (partial): TGTGCCAGCTCACCACCCTTGGGAGGGGGCAGCGAG. Translating it yields CASSPPLGGGSE. The whole CDR3 sequence is CASSPPLGGGSEQYF.

This clone was detected ten times or more. The observed sequence ends 3 residues before the CDR3 terminus, with the missing tail filled in from the germline J gene. The J gene is TRBJ1-1, the V gene TRBV10-3, with 12 positions matching TRBD1. Germline lookup yields CDR1 ENHRY and CDR2 SYGVKD. The CDR3 runs to 14 residues. The part of the CDR3 DNA that was read is TGTGCCACCGGGACAGGGGGCGACCCATCTGGA. This sequence encodes CATGTGGDPSG. The CDR3, in full, reads CATGTGGDPSGAFF.

Ten or more counts support this clone. The observed sequence ends 3 residues before the CDR3 terminus, with the missing tail filled in from the germline J gene. The chain combines TRBV4-1 with TRBJ2-7; 8 nucleotides line up with TRBD1. The germline V gene encodes CDR1 MGHRA and CDR2 YSYEKL. CDR3 size: 15 residues. Germline trimming cut 2 bases from V and 3 bases from J; bases unmatched to any gene: 6. This CDR3 is CASSQPRGQDYEQYF. CDR3 bases read: TGCGCCAGCAGCCAACCCCGGGGACAGGACTACGAG.

This clone was seen many times. The read terminates 3 residues ahead of where the CDR3 ends, so the germline J gene completes it. The rearrangement links TRBV19 to TRBJ1-2, with D hard to call. Germline assignment: CDR1 LNHDA and CDR2 SQIVND (reference sequence). V was pared by 3 bases and J by 2 bases, with 7 bases between. CDR3 length: 13 amino acids. CDR3 sequence reads: CASSMTGNYGYTF. Partial CDR3 DNA: TGTGCCAGTAGTATGACGGGGAACTATGGC.